Each of the 29 T cell receptor beta chains below was sequenced from the same sample in a study of blood T cell repertoires in COVID-19. The data were produced by immunoSEQ multiplex PCR, yet TCRdb's version contains in-frame clones alone and is incomplete. The table lists 26,000 or so clones, around 88% of them singletons. Sequenced material: peripheral blood. The receptors originated from a human donor in a cohort sampled during active COVID-19.

J is TRBJ2-7 and V is TRBV19; tentative D call: TRBD1 (5 bases). The CDR3 totals 16 residues. Germline CDR1 reads LNHDA; CDR2 reads SQIVND (reference sequence). V dropped 3 bases and J dropped 0 bases, with 15 bases sitting between them. This chain's CDR3 is CASSIEYRGNSYEQYF. In DNA form, the CDR3 reads TGTGCCAGTAGTATTGAATATAGGGGAAACTCCTACGAGCAGTACTTC.

This clone was found a few times. The chain combines TRBV7-2 with TRBJ2-5; TRBD2 matches 8 bases. J lost 1 base, V lost 5 bases, and 3 bases had no gene match. Looked up from germline, CDR1 is SGHTA and CDR2 is FQGNSA. The CDR3 contains 14 residues. The CDR3 DNA is TGTGCCAGCAGCCGGCGGGGGGTCCAAGAGACCCAGTACTTC. Protein product: CASSRRGVQETQYF. The full variable domain, in which reference TRBV7-2 and TRBJ2-5 provide the parts outside the CDR3, is GAGVSQSPSNKVTEKGKDVELRCDPISGHTALYWYRQSLGQGLEFLIYFQGNSAPDKSGLPSDRFSAERTGGSVSTLTIQRTQQEDSAVYLCASSRRGVQETQYFGPGTRLLVL.

This clone was seen only a few times. CDR3 sequence (DNA): TGTGCCAGCAGCCATCAGGGGATCCGAAACACCATATATTTT. Amino acid sequence: CASSHQGIRNTIYF. The chain carries TRBV4-2 and TRBJ1-3; D is perhaps TRBD1 (6 bases). Per the germline V gene, CDR1 is LGHNA and CDR2 is YNFKEQ. V was cut by 3 bases and J by 5 bases, with 11 bases left in between. CDR3 size: 14 residues.

The rearrangement joins TRBV7-9 to TRBJ2-5; D perhaps matches TRBD2 (6 bases). This CDR3 comprises 16 residues. The germline CDR1 and CDR2 sequences are SEHNR and FQNEAQ (reference sequence). V lost 5 bases, J lost 3 bases, and 19 bases lay in between. The DNA of the CDR3 is TGTGCCAGCAGCGGGCCTGGCGGGGAAGTGGAAGAGACCCAGTACTTC. Translated: CASSGPGGEVEETQYF.

The chain combines TRBV5-4 with TRBJ2-3; 12 bases are a match to TRBD2. This CDR3 has 17 amino acids. With 0 bases clipped from V and 1 base from J, the junction kept 3 bases outside the gene matches. CDR1 and CDR2 (germline): SGHNT, YYREEE (reference sequence). CDR3 coding DNA: TGTGCCAGCAGCTTGGCTCTAGCGGGGGGGGGCACAGATACGCAGTATTTT. Translated: CASSLALAGGGTDTQYF.

V is TRBV2 and J is TRBJ1-2; possibly TRBD1 for D (6 bases). Germline V gene lookup returns CDR1 SNHLY and CDR2 FYNNEI. V shed 4 bases and J shed 4 bases, with 10 bases lying between them. This CDR3 has 13 amino acids. The CDR3 sequence is CASSVAGAYGYTF. The CDR3 bases are TGTGCCAGCAGTGTAGCAGGGGCCTATGGCTACACCTTC.

This clone has just a few counts. The rearrangement joins TRBV14 to TRBJ1-4; D not resolved. Deletions cut 4 bases from V and 2 bases from J, with 11 bases between. This CDR3 contains 15 residues. Germline CDR1 and CDR2: SGHDN and FVKESK. The CDR3 DNA is TGTGCCAGCAGCCCGATTGGGCTGACTAATGAAAAACTGTTTTTT. This gives the protein CASSPIGLTNEKLFF.

This clone was picked up one time. This chain's CDR3 is CASSPIGQPDAYEQYF. The DNA for the CDR3 is TGTGCCAGCAGCCCTATCGGACAGCCTGATGCCTACGAGCAGTACTTC. This chain joins TRBV6-2 or TRBV6-3 and TRBJ2-7; tentative D call: TRBD1 (6 bases). The V gene lost 6 bases and the J gene lost 2 bases, with 20 bases spanning the gap. The CDR3 consists of 16 residues. Germline V gene lookup returns CDR1 MNHEY and CDR2 SVGEGT.

This chain connects TRBV9 to TRBJ2-7, with 7 positions matching TRBD1. The ends lost 0 bases at V and 4 bases at J; junction bases unmatched: 4. Germline lookup yields CDR1 SGDLS and CDR2 YYNGEE. The CDR3 spans 14 residues. This chain's CDR3 is CASSVADRTYEQYF. CDR3 sequence (DNA): TGTGCCAGCAGCGTAGCGGACAGGACGTACGAGCAGTACTTC.

The rearrangement joins TRBV29-1 to TRBJ2-1, with TRBD2 identical over 8 bases. Trimming removed 7 bases from V and 2 bases from J; junction bases left unmatched: 13. This CDR3 has 16 residues. Germline assignment: CDR1 SQVTM and CDR2 ANQGSEA. CDR3 sequence reads: CSGRLALVGTYNEQFF. The DNA of the CDR3 is TGCAGCGGGCGACTAGCGTTGGTTGGGACCTACAATGAGCAGTTCTTC.

V usage is TRBV5-6 and J usage is TRBJ1-5, with a tentative D call TRBD1 (6 bases). The CDR3 is 13 residues long. V shed 3 bases and J shed 7 bases, with 11 bases lying between them. Germline loops: CDR1 SGHDT, CDR2 YYEEEE. The CDR3 protein is CASSSNRDQPQHF. CDR3 in DNA: TGTGCCAGCAGCTCAAACAGGGACCAGCCCCAGCATTTT.

The rearrangement uses TRBV14 and TRBJ2-1; D call uncertain. Germline V gene sequence: CDR1 SGHDN, CDR2 FVKESK. The V gene lost 2 bases and the J gene lost 2 bases, with 7 bases spanning the gap. The CDR3 totals 14 residues. The CDR3 DNA sequence: TGTGCCAGCAGCCAAAGAGTGGCCTACAATGAGCAGTTCTTC. It codes for CASSQRVAYNEQFF.

The chain links TRBV7-9 to TRBJ2-3, with TRBD2 as a possible D gene (6 bases). From germline, CDR1 is SEHNR and CDR2 FQNEAQ (reference sequence). The V and J ends lost 4 bases and 3 bases respectively, with 11 bases between them. The CDR3 is 14 amino acids. The CDR3: CASSWGLGTDTQYF. The CDR3 DNA sequence: TGTGCCAGCAGCTGGGGACTGGGTACAGATACGCAGTATTTT. Looking up the rest from reference TRBV7-9 and TRBJ2-3 gives the full variable domain: DTGVSQNPRHKITKRGQNVTFRCDPISEHNRLYWYRQTLGQGPEFLTYFQNEAQLEKSRLLSDRFSAERPKGSFSTLEIQRTEQGDSAMYLCASSWGLGTDTQYFGPGTRLTVL.

V and J are TRBV5-1 and TRBJ2-3; D possibly corresponds to TRBD2 (6 bases). The V gene lost 4 bases and the J gene lost 0 bases, with 18 bases spanning the gap. This CDR3 has 17 amino acids. CDR1 and CDR2 from the germline V gene are SGHRS and YFSETQ. The CDR3 reads CASSPQGAGISTDTQYF. The CDR3, as DNA: TGCGCCAGCAGCCCTCAAGGCGCGGGGATTAGCACAGATACGCAGTATTTT.

The chain combines TRBV20-1 with TRBJ1-4; D call uncertain. Deletions cut 3 bases from V and 0 bases from J, with 11 bases between. In germline, CDR1 is DFQATT, CDR2 SNEGSKA (reference sequence). The CDR3 covers 15 residues. The CDR3 sequence: CSASGVAATNEKLFF. In DNA, the CDR3 is TGCAGTGCTAGTGGGGTAGCAGCAACTAATGAAAAACTGTTTTTT.

The CDR3 DNA is TGTGCCACCAGCAACGGCCCGGGGTTTAATCAGCCCCAGCATTTT. It yields the protein CATSNGPGFNQPQHF. The genes are TRBV15 and TRBJ1-5, with D hard to call. CDR1 is LNHNV, CDR2 YYDKDF, per germline (reference sequence). V shed 4 bases and J shed 4 bases, with 14 bases lying between them. This CDR3 region has 15 residues.

The CDR3 is CASSVAKGAVGELFF. DNA for the CDR3: TGTGCCAGCAGCGTAGCGAAGGGGGCGGTAGGGGAGCTGTTTTTT. This chain connects TRBV9 to TRBJ2-2; 7 bases map to TRBD1. Trimming took 0 bases from V and 8 from J; bases not matched to a gene: 7. This CDR3 has 15 amino acids. CDR1 is SGDLS, CDR2 YYNGEE, per germline.

This clone was detected a few times. This chain links TRBV3-1 (or the pseudogene TRBV3-2) with TRBJ2-2; D is unclear. Looked up from germline, CDR1 is LGHDT and CDR2 is YNNKEL (reference sequence). Trimming left V 4 bases short and J 1 base short, with 13 bases between. The CDR3 runs 16 residues. Written as DNA, the CDR3 is TGTGCCAGCAGCCCGCTTAAGCGAAAGAACACCGGGGAGCTGTTTTTT. As protein: CASSPLKRKNTGELFF.

The V gene is TRBV7-2, the J gene TRBJ1-6; D uncertain. With 5 bases removed from V and 0 bases from J, the gap between germline ends came to 11 bases. This CDR3 comprises 16 residues. The germline gives CDR1 SGHTA, CDR2 FQGNSA. The CDR3 bases are TGTGCCAGCAGCCCGCGACTGAGCTCCTATAATTCACCCCTCCACTTT. This codes for CASSPRLSSYNSPLHF.

This clone was seen just once. The rearrangement uses TRBV28 and TRBJ2-1; 7 bases map to TRBD2. Germline CDR1 MDHEN, CDR2 SYDVKM. The CDR3 runs 14 residues. V gave up 3 bases and J gave up 8 bases; unmatched junction bases: 7. CDR3 protein: CASSLTSPGDEQFF. The CDR3 region has the DNA TGTGCCAGCAGTTTGACTAGCCCGGGCGATGAGCAGTTCTTC.

The chain recombines TRBV7-9 with TRBJ2-7; 11 bases agree with TRBD2. Per germline, CDR1 SEHNR and CDR2 FQNEAQ (reference sequence). This CDR3 comprises 14 residues. After removal of 5 bases from V and 7 bases from J, the junction contained 7 bases not matched to a gene. CDR3 DNA: TGTGCCAGCAGCGTTAGCGGGGGGGCGCGGGAGCAGTACTTC. It is translated as CASSVSGGAREQYF.

The chain uses TRBV3-1 (or the pseudogene TRBV3-2) and TRBJ2-5; TRBD1 agrees at 10 bases. Germline V gene lookup returns CDR1 LGHDT and CDR2 YNNKEL (reference sequence). The CDR3 spans 14 residues. The junction had 1 base not matched to a gene; V was cut back by 1 base and J by 5 bases. CDR3 sequence reads: CASSQGTGGETQYF. The CDR3 DNA sequence: TGTGCCAGCAGCCAAGGGACAGGGGGGGAGACCCAGTACTTC.

The CDR3 DNA is TGTGCCAGCAGCTCTCCAGTTTTCGGGGGTAGAGGGCCCCTCCACTTT. As protein: CASSSPVFGGRGPLHF. The rearrangement uses TRBV7-9 and TRBJ1-6; D may be TRBD1 (5 bases). Germline V gene data show CDR1 as SEHNR and CDR2 as FQNEAQ (reference sequence). CDR3 length: 16 residues. V was trimmed by 4 bases and J by 13 bases, leaving 23 bases between them.

This rearrangement joins TRBV27 to TRBJ2-5, with 8 bases aligning to TRBD1. The CDR3 totals 19 residues. Germline V lookup: CDR1 MNHEY, CDR2 SMNVEV (reference sequence). V lost 6 bases, J lost 7 bases, and 25 bases stayed unmatched. CDR3 amino acids: CASSPRQGAVGGPIRTQYF. The CDR3 DNA reads TGTGCCAGCAGCCCCCGCCAGGGGGCGGTAGGGGGCCCAATTCGGACCCAGTACTTC.

V and J are TRBV5-1 and TRBJ1-5, with a tentative D call TRBD1 (5 bases). Trimming removed 1 base from V and 0 bases from J, with 11 bases in between. This CDR3 has 16 amino acids. From germline, CDR1 is SGHRS and CDR2 YFSETQ. CDR3 nucleotide sequence: TGCGCCAGCAGCTTGACAGGCGATTATAGCAATCAGCCCCAGCATTTT. Translating it yields CASSLTGDYSNQPQHF.

The CDR3 is CASSSYGGGSNGYTF. The CDR3 coding sequence is TGTGCCAGCAGCTCCTATGGGGGGGGGAGCAATGGCTACACCTTC. This chain uses TRBV5-4 with TRBJ1-2; maybe TRBD1 (5 bases). This CDR3 contains 15 residues. The germline V gene encodes CDR1 SGHNT and CDR2 YYREEE (reference sequence). V was cut by 3 bases and J by 6 bases, with 18 bases left in between. Full variable domain (remainder filled in from reference TRBV5-4 and TRBJ1-2): ETGVTQSPTHLIKTRGQQVTLRCSSQSGHNTVSWYQQALGQGPQFIFQYYREEENGRGNFPPRFSGLQFPNYSSELNVNALELDDSALYLCASSSYGGGSNGYTFGSGTRLTVV.

The chain carries TRBV24-1 and TRBJ2-2; TRBD1 is a possible D gene (5 bases). Per the germline V gene, CDR1 is KGHDR and CDR2 is SFDVKD. Trimming took off 2 bases at V and 11 bases at J, with 20 bases between the two ends. The CDR3 length is 16 residues. The CDR3 bases are TGTGCCACCAGTGATTCGAGACAGTTTACGGGCCGCGAGCTGTTTTTT. Amino acid sequence: CATSDSRQFTGRELFF.

The rearrangement uses TRBV13 and TRBJ1-3; the D is unclear. CDR1 PRHDT and CDR2 FYEKMQ come from the germline V gene (reference sequence). The germline V and J ends were trimmed by 4 bases and 2 bases, with 6 bases remaining between them. There are 13 residues in the CDR3. The CDR3 loop reads CASSSGAGNTIYF. In nucleotides, the CDR3 is TGTGCCAGCAGCTCCGGGGCTGGAAACACCATATATTTT.

V and J are TRBV19 and TRBJ2-3; D remains ambiguous. This CDR3 contains 14 residues. The V and J ends lost 1 base and 2 bases respectively, with 7 bases between them. CDR1 is LNHDA, CDR2 SQIVND, per germline (reference sequence). Here the CDR3 reads CASSIGVFTDTQYF. CDR3 DNA sequence: TGTGCCAGTAGTATAGGAGTTTTCACAGATACGCAGTATTTT.